The clone carrying this TCR beta chain was detected once. This CDR3 comprises 13 residues. From germline, CDR1 is SEHNR and CDR2 FQNEAQ (reference sequence). With 3 bases removed from V and 4 bases from J, the gap between germline ends came to 6 bases. This specimen belongs to a study of PD-1 blockade in mismatch repair-deficient tumors. Method: immunoSEQ multiplex PCR; TCRdb's copy keeps in-frame clones and lacks some. Of 130,000 or so clones in the sample, more than 85% were seen once. This chain uses TRBV7-9 with TRBJ1-4, with D hard to call. The source is an adult with mismatch repair-deficient cancer. Source: peripheral blood, taken 44 weeks after starting pembrolizumab. The CDR3 loop reads CASSLRFNEKLFF. The CDR3 DNA reads as TGTGCCAGCAGCTTGAGGTTTAATGAAAAACTGTTTTTT.